This T cell receptor beta chain was identified during a study of blood T cell repertoires in COVID-19. Sequencing was performed with immunoSEQ multiplex PCR; in TCRdb, only in-frame clones are kept and a portion is missing. The sample includes a few hundred thousand clones, around nine tenths seen only once; the top ten take approximately 6.2%. Specimen: peripheral blood. This receptor was obtained from a man aged 60-69 years who had recovered from COVID-19.

The DNA for the CDR3 is TGTGCCAGCAGTTATCCAGGGGTTCGACACAATGAGCAGTTCTTC. Protein product: CASSYPGVRHNEQFF. The J gene is TRBJ2-1, the V gene TRBV6-5; D perhaps matches TRBD1 (6 bases). The length of the CDR3 is 15 residues. The V gene's germline CDR1 is MNHEY and CDR2 SVGAGI. Trimming pared 3 bases from V and 5 bases from J, leaving 14 bases between.